The clone carrying this TCR beta chain appeared a few times. Its antigen is still unknown. The source of the sample is a study of cytomegalovirus exposure and HLA in healthy donors. Across the whole study: The 120 validation repertoires and the approximately 670 first-cohort repertoires shared a platform, a later analysis reported.

Whole-study findings and limits: The study found most TCR sequences rare, yet found some public TCRs in many donors. Three chains tied to CMV proved CMV antigen-specific in vitro. Reportedly, cytomegalovirus status was diagnosed with high sensitivity and specificity.

The CDR3 consists of 15 residues. Between the trimmed V and J ends, which lost 2 bases and 1 base, there was a span of 9 bases. From germline, CDR1 is SGHNT and CDR2 YYREEE (reference sequence). Sequencing used immunoSEQ multiplex PCR; TCRdb keeps in-frame clones, though not all of them. Of hundreds of thousands of clones in the sample, over 80% were seen once. This sequence originates from a woman in her thirties in good health and CMV-seropositive. The chain couples TRBV5-4 to TRBJ2-2; D gene uncertain. The sample comprised PBMCs. CDR3 DNA: TGTGCCAGCAGCTTTTCCCGTGGGAACACCGGGGAGCTGTTTTTT. Translated: CASSFSRGNTGELFF.